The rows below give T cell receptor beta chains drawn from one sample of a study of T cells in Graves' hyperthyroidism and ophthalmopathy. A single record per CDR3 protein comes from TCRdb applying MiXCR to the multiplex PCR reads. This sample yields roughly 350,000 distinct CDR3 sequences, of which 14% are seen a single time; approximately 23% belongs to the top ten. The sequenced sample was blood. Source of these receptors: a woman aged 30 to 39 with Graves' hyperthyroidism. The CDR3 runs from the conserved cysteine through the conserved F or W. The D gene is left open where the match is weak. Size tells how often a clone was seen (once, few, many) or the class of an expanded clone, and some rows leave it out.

CDR3 protein: CASGTSEYTQYF
CDR3 DNA: TGTGCTAGTGGTACTAGCGAATATACGCAGTATTTT
V gene: TRBV12-5
clone size: many
D gene: TRBD2
J gene: TRBJ2-3

CDR3 protein: CSASHRGRGETQYF
CDR3 DNA: TGCAGTGCTAGTCACCGGGGGAGGGGCGAGACGCAGTATTTT
V gene: TRBV20-1
clone size: many
D gene: TRBD2
J gene: TRBJ2-3

CDR3 protein: CSAAQTSGTQYF
CDR3 DNA: TGCAGTGCGGCACAGACCTCGGGGACGCAGTATTTT
V gene: TRBV20-1
clone size: few
D gene: -
J gene: TRBJ2-3

CDR3 protein: CASSLWPSTSGRRNEQFF
CDR3 DNA: TGTGCCAGCAGTTTATGGCCCTCAACTAGCGGGAGACGAAATGAGCAGTTCTTC
V gene: TRBV28
clone size: many
D gene: TRBD2
J gene: TRBJ2-1

CDR3 protein: CASSYSPGASYTF
CDR3 DNA: TGTGCCAGCAGTTACTCCCCAGGGGCTAGCTACACCTTC
V gene: TRBV6-6
clone size: many
D gene: -
J gene: TRBJ1-2

CDR3 protein: CASRTRGSYEQYF
CDR3 DNA: TGTGCCAGCAGGACCCGGGGGTCCTACGAGCAGTACTTC
V gene: TRBV27
clone size: few
D gene: -
J gene: TRBJ2-7

CDR3 protein: CASSLDPGLGYEQYF
CDR3 DNA: TGTGCCAGCAGCTTAGATCCAGGGCTCGGGTACGAGCAGTACTTC
V gene: TRBV11-2
clone size: many
D gene: -
J gene: TRBJ2-7

CDR3 protein: CASSPDPYGYTF
CDR3 DNA: TGTGCCAGCAGCCCCGACCCTTATGGCTACACCTTC
V gene: TRBV9
clone size: -
D gene: -
J gene: TRBJ1-2

CDR3 protein: CSASLLAGGQQETQYF
CDR3 DNA: TGCAGTGCTAGTCTGCTAGCGGGAGGGCAGCAAGAGACCCAGTACTTC
V gene: TRBV20-1
clone size: many
D gene: TRBD2
J gene: TRBJ2-5

CDR3 protein: CATSRRQREEQYF
CDR3 DNA: TGTGCCACCAGCAGACGACAGCGGGAGGAGCAGTACTTC
V gene: TRBV15
clone size: many
D gene: TRBD2
J gene: TRBJ2-7

CDR3 protein: CASSDSPSGGGGYTF
CDR3 DNA: TGTGCCAGCAGTGACTCACCCTCGGGGGGCGGTGGCTACACCTTC
V gene: TRBV6-4
clone size: few
D gene: -
J gene: TRBJ1-2

CDR3 protein: CASSSARDRANYGYTF
CDR3 DNA: TGTGCCAGCAGTTCAGCGAGGGACAGGGCTAACTATGGCTACACCTTC
V gene: TRBV6-5
clone size: -
D gene: TRBD1
J gene: TRBJ1-2

CDR3 protein: CASSLGRTGNDYGYTF
CDR3 DNA: TGTGCCAGCAGTCTTGGGCGGACAGGGAACGACTATGGCTACACCTTC
V gene: TRBV6-2/TRBV6-3
clone size: many
D gene: TRBD1
J gene: TRBJ1-2

CDR3 protein: CASSPPLGGAANYGYTF
CDR3 DNA: TGTGCCAGCTCACCACCGCTAGGAGGAGCGGCTAACTATGGCTACACCTTC
V gene: TRBV18
clone size: -
D gene: -
J gene: TRBJ1-2

CDR3 protein: CASTLNQETQYF
CDR3 DNA: TGTGCCAGCACCCTGAACCAAGAGACCCAGTACTTC
V gene: TRBV12-3/TRBV12-4
clone size: many
D gene: -
J gene: TRBJ2-5

CDR3 protein: CASSIDLGGTNTGELFF
CDR3 DNA: TGTGCCAGTAGTATAGATCTAGGCGGGACGAACACCGGGGAGCTGTTTTTT
V gene: TRBV19
clone size: -
D gene: -
J gene: TRBJ2-2

CDR3 protein: CASSLGARSYEQYF
CDR3 DNA: TGTGCCAGCAGCTTAGGGGCACGCTCCTACGAGCAGTACTTC
V gene: TRBV7-8
clone size: many
D gene: -
J gene: TRBJ2-7

CDR3 protein: CASSLAHDQDTQYF
CDR3 DNA: TGTGCCAGCAGCTTAGCCCATGACCAAGATACGCAGTATTTT
V gene: TRBV7-6
clone size: -
D gene: -
J gene: TRBJ2-3

CDR3 protein: CASWRVVGTQYYGYTF
CDR3 DNA: TGTGCCAGCTGGCGTGTAGTGGGAACACAATACTATGGCTACACCTTC
V gene: TRBV25-1
clone size: -
D gene: -
J gene: TRBJ1-2

CDR3 protein: CASSHRRGEMNTEAFF
CDR3 DNA: TGCGCCAGCAGCCACCGAAGAGGGGAAATGAACACTGAAGCTTTCTTT
V gene: TRBV4-1
clone size: -
D gene: -
J gene: TRBJ1-1

CDR3 protein: CASSFYSSTDTQYF
CDR3 DNA: TGTGCCAGCAGTTTTTACTCTAGCACAGATACGCAGTATTTT
V gene: TRBV28
clone size: many
D gene: -
J gene: TRBJ2-3

CDR3 protein: CASSYFPGRNTEAFF
CDR3 DNA: TGTGCCAGCAGTTATTTTCCGGGAAGGAACACTGAAGCTTTCTTT
V gene: TRBV6-1
clone size: many
D gene: -
J gene: TRBJ1-1

CDR3 protein: CASRWDAHEKLFF
CDR3 DNA: TGTGCCAGCAGATGGGATGCCCATGAAAAACTGTTTTTT
V gene: TRBV6-2/TRBV6-3
clone size: many
D gene: -
J gene: TRBJ1-4

CDR3 protein: CSARDSHQGYEQYF
CDR3 DNA: TGCAGTGCTAGAGATTCCCATCAGGGCTACGAGCAGTACTTC
V gene: TRBV20-1
clone size: -
D gene: -
J gene: TRBJ2-7

CDR3 protein: CASGTDTQYF
CDR3 DNA: TGTGCCAGCGGGACTGATACGCAGTATTTT
V gene: TRBV2
clone size: many
D gene: -
J gene: TRBJ2-3

CDR3 protein: CASSPARGPYYEQYF
CDR3 DNA: TGTGCCAGCTCACCGGCACGGGGCCCGTACTACGAGCAGTACTTC
V gene: TRBV18
clone size: few
D gene: -
J gene: TRBJ2-7

CDR3 protein: CASSVVVGLVISSYNEQFF
CDR3 DNA: TGTGCCAGCAGTGTGGTGGTGGGGTTGGTCATCAGCTCCTACAATGAGCAGTTCTTC
V gene: TRBV6-1
clone size: many
D gene: -
J gene: TRBJ2-1

CDR3 protein: CSVDREGNEQFF
CDR3 DNA: TGCAGCGTTGACAGGGAGGGCAATGAGCAGTTCTTC
V gene: TRBV29-1
clone size: -
D gene: TRBD2
J gene: TRBJ2-1

CDR3 protein: CASSPAEGYTEAFF
CDR3 DNA: TGTGCCAGCAGTCCCGCGGAGGGCTACACTGAAGCTTTCTTT
V gene: TRBV9
clone size: few
D gene: -
J gene: TRBJ1-1

CDR3 protein: CASSDTSGRARGDTQYF
CDR3 DNA: TGTGCCAGCAGCGACACTAGCGGGAGGGCCCGAGGGGATACGCAGTATTTT
V gene: TRBV28
clone size: many
D gene: TRBD2
J gene: TRBJ2-3

CDR3 protein: CASSLEDSGSSYNEQFF
CDR3 DNA: TGTGCCAGCAGCCTTGAAGATAGCGGGAGCTCCTACAATGAGCAGTTCTTC
V gene: TRBV14
clone size: -
D gene: TRBD2
J gene: TRBJ2-1